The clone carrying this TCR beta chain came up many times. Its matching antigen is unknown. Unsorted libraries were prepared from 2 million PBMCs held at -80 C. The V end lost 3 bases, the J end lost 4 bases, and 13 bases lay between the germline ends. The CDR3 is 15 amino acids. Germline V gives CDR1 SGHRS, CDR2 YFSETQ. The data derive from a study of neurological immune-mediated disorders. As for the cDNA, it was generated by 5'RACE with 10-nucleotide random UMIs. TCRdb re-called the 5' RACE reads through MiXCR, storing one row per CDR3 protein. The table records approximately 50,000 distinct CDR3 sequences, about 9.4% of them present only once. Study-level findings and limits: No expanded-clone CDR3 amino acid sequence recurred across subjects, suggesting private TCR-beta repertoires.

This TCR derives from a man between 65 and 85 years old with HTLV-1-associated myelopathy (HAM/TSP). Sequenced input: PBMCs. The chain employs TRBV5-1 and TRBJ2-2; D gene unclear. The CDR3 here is CASSSGQLGTGELFF. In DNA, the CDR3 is TGCGCCAGCAGCTCGGGTCAGTTGGGCACCGGGGAGCTGTTTTTT.